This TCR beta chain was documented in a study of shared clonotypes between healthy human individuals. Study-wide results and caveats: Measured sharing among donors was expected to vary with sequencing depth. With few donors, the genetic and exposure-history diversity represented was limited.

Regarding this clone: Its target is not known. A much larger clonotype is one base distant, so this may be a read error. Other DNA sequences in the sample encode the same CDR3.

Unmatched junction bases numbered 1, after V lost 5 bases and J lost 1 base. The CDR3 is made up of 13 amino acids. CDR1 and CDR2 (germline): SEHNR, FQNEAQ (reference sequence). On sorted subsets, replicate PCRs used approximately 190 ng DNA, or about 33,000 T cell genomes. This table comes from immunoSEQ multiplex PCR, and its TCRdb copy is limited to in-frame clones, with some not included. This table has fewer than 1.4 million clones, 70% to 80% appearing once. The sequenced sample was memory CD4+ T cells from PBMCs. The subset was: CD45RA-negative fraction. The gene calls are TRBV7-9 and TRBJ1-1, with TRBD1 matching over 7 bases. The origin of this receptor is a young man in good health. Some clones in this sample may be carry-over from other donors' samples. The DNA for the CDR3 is TGTGCCAGCAGCCGGGACAGGAACACTGAAGCTTTCTTT. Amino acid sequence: CASSRDRNTEAFF.